The 3 T cell receptor beta chains in this list originate from one sample, sequenced in a study of patients and donors after allogeneic stem cell transplantation. Via MiXCR, TCRdb re-called the RT-PCR reads, giving one row per CDR3 protein. The table lists about 150,000 distinct CDR3 sequences, about a third of them singletons. Input material: blood, either unsorted or a sorted T cell fraction (not recorded which). Source of these receptors: a human donor who was either an allogeneic HSCT recipient or a stem cell or donor lymphocyte infusion donor (not recorded which). It is not recorded whose cells these are; they may come from a transplant donor.

The V call is TRBV6-1, the J call TRBJ1-6, with D hard to call. Trimming cost V 2 bases and J 3 bases, with 11 bases left between them. CDR1 MNHNS and CDR2 SASEGT come from the germline V gene. The CDR3 contains 16 residues. The CDR3 bases are TGTGCCAGCAGTGAAACTTTGGCTAACTATAATTCACCCCTCCACTTT. It specifies CASSETLANYNSPLHF.

This clonotype was found once. The rearrangement uses TRBV14 and TRBJ2-3; D unclear. The CDR3 totals 15 residues. Germline-derived CDR1 and CDR2 are SGHDN and FVKESK. V gave up 1 base and J gave up 6 bases, with 14 bases separating them. The CDR3 region is CASSQGPWSRDTQYF. CDR3 nucleotides: TGTGCCAGCAGCCAAGGACCATGGTCCCGGGATACGCAGTATTTT.

The rearrangement joins TRBV6-5 to TRBJ2-1, with D possibly matching TRBD2 (6 bases). Germline CDR1 MNHEY, CDR2 SVGAGI. Between the trimmed V and J ends, which lost 2 bases and 10 bases, there was a span of 12 bases. The CDR3 runs 13 residues. CDR3 in DNA: TGTGCCAGCAGTTACCGGAGGGCGGCGGAGCAGTTCTTC. Its translation is CASSYRRAAEQFF.